Listed below are T cell receptor beta chains from one sample, sequenced in a study of cytomegalovirus exposure and HLA in healthy donors. TCRdb's table, derived via immunoSEQ multiplex PCR, lists solely in-frame clones and lacks some. The data show 160,000 or so clones, with roughly 84% seen just once and about 1.4% held by the top ten. Sequences were obtained from PBMCs. These receptors were collected from a young woman in good health and CMV-seronegative. Each CDR3 is given with its conserved first and last residue. Fields, in order: CDR3 DNA, CDR3 protein, clone size, D gene, J gene, V gene. The D gene is left open where the match is weak. Only part of the rows carry a size: once, few, many, or a class if the clone is expanded.

CDR3nt: TGTGCCAGTAGTACACAGAATGACAGGGGGCTATATGGCTACACCTTC; CDR3aa: CASSTQNDRGLYGYTF; abundance: -; d_gene: TRBD1; j_gene: TRBJ1-2; v_gene: TRBV19
CDR3nt: TGTGCCAGCAGCCCTACTAGCGGGGGGCCCTACGAGCAGTACTTC; CDR3aa: CASSPTSGGPYEQYF; abundance: -; d_gene: TRBD2; j_gene: TRBJ2-7; v_gene: TRBV7-2
CDR3nt: TGTGCCAGCACCGGGGTGAGTGAAGCTTTCTTT; CDR3aa: CASTGVSEAFF; abundance: -; d_gene: -; j_gene: TRBJ1-1; v_gene: TRBV6-1
CDR3nt: TGTGCCTGGAGTCAAGGACAAAAAGGCTACACCTTC; CDR3aa: CAWSQGQKGYTF; abundance: -; d_gene: -; j_gene: TRBJ1-2; v_gene: TRBV30
CDR3nt: TGTGCCAGCAGCTTACGACAGGGCCCAAACGAGCAGTACTTC; CDR3aa: CASSLRQGPNEQYF; abundance: -; d_gene: TRBD1; j_gene: TRBJ2-7; v_gene: TRBV11-3
CDR3nt: TGCGCCAGCAGCTTGATGGGACAAGGTCTCTATGGCTACACCTTC; CDR3aa: CASSLMGQGLYGYTF; abundance: -; d_gene: -; j_gene: TRBJ1-2; v_gene: TRBV5-1
CDR3nt: TGTGCCAGCAGCTTAGAGGCAGGGATAGGCTCCTACGAGCAGTACTTC; CDR3aa: CASSLEAGIGSYEQYF; abundance: -; d_gene: -; j_gene: TRBJ2-7; v_gene: TRBV7-2
CDR3nt: TGTGCCAGCAGTCCTGGACAGGGTGGGTACGAGCAGTACTTC; CDR3aa: CASSPGQGGYEQYF; abundance: -; d_gene: TRBD1; j_gene: TRBJ2-7; v_gene: TRBV28
CDR3nt: TGCGCCAGCAGCCAAGATAACCGTCGGCAGGGAGGGAGAGAGCAGTACTTC; CDR3aa: CASSQDNRRQGGREQYF; abundance: -; d_gene: TRBD2; j_gene: TRBJ2-7; v_gene: TRBV4-1
CDR3nt: TGTGCCAGCAGTTTCTGGGGGGGTTCACCCCTCCACTTT; CDR3aa: CASSFWGGSPLHF; abundance: -; d_gene: -; j_gene: TRBJ1-6; v_gene: TRBV28
CDR3nt: TGTGCCAGCAGCCAATCAAACAGAGGCACAGATACGCAGTATTTT; CDR3aa: CASSQSNRGTDTQYF; abundance: -; d_gene: -; j_gene: TRBJ2-3; v_gene: TRBV16
CDR3nt: TGTGCCAGCAGTTTAGTAGGGGCCTACGAGCAGTACTTC; CDR3aa: CASSLVGAYEQYF; abundance: -; d_gene: -; j_gene: TRBJ2-7; v_gene: TRBV28
CDR3nt: TGTGCCAGCAGTGAACCGTCGGATCAGCCCCAGCATTTT; CDR3aa: CASSEPSDQPQHF; abundance: -; d_gene: -; j_gene: TRBJ1-5; v_gene: TRBV6-1
CDR3nt: TGTGCCAGCAGTCCCCCGGGACAGGGATACACCGGGGAGCTGTTTTTT; CDR3aa: CASSPPGQGYTGELFF; abundance: once; d_gene: TRBD1; j_gene: TRBJ2-2; v_gene: TRBV5-4
CDR3nt: TGTGCCAGCAGCCCACAGTCTAACTATGGCTACACCTTC; CDR3aa: CASSPQSNYGYTF; abundance: few; d_gene: -; j_gene: TRBJ1-2; v_gene: TRBV7-2
CDR3nt: TGTGCCAGCAGCTCTCCGGACAAGAACAATGAGCAGTTCTTC; CDR3aa: CASSSPDKNNEQFF; abundance: -; d_gene: -; j_gene: TRBJ2-1; v_gene: TRBV13
CDR3nt: TGTGCCAGCAGCCATCAGGGAAAGGCGAGTGAAGCTTTCTTT; CDR3aa: CASSHQGKASEAFF; abundance: -; d_gene: -; j_gene: TRBJ1-1; v_gene: TRBV7-9
CDR3nt: TGTGCCAGCACCAGGACAGGGTACGAGCAGTACTTC; CDR3aa: CASTRTGYEQYF; abundance: few; d_gene: TRBD1; j_gene: TRBJ2-7; v_gene: TRBV28
CDR3nt: TGCGCCAGCAGCCAAGATCCAAAGGGGCGGACTGAAGCTTTCTTT; CDR3aa: CASSQDPKGRTEAFF; abundance: -; d_gene: -; j_gene: TRBJ1-1; v_gene: TRBV4-1
CDR3nt: TGTGCCAGCAGCTCCTCACCGGACTTCTGGAATGAAAATGAAAAACTGTTTTTT; CDR3aa: CASSSSPDFWNENEKLFF; abundance: few; d_gene: -; j_gene: TRBJ1-4; v_gene: TRBV7-2
CDR3nt: TGTGCCAGCAGCAACGACAGGGATTATGGCTACACCTTC; CDR3aa: CASSNDRDYGYTF; abundance: -; d_gene: TRBD1; j_gene: TRBJ1-2; v_gene: TRBV11-3
CDR3nt: TGCGCCAGCAGCTTCTTGCCCCGGGGGACCAAAGTTAGTTCACCCCTCCACTTT; CDR3aa: CASSFLPRGTKVSSPLHF; abundance: -; d_gene: -; j_gene: TRBJ1-6; v_gene: TRBV5-1
CDR3nt: TGTGCTAGCAGCCTCCGGGGGGGTGGGGAGCAGTACTTC; CDR3aa: CASSLRGGGEQYF; abundance: -; d_gene: TRBD2; j_gene: TRBJ2-7; v_gene: TRBV7-7
CDR3nt: TGTGCCAGCAGTTCACCCACAGGGCCCAACTATGGCTACACCTTC; CDR3aa: CASSSPTGPNYGYTF; abundance: -; d_gene: -; j_gene: TRBJ1-2; v_gene: TRBV27
CDR3nt: TGTGCCAGCTCGGACAGGTCCTACAATGAGCAGTTCTTC; CDR3aa: CASSDRSYNEQFF; abundance: -; d_gene: TRBD1; j_gene: TRBJ2-1; v_gene: TRBV28
CDR3nt: TGTTCCAGCAGCTTAGAGTCAGGGGGGGAGCAGTACTTC; CDR3aa: CSSSLESGGEQYF; abundance: few; d_gene: -; j_gene: TRBJ2-7; v_gene: TRBV7-9
CDR3nt: TGTGCCAGCAGCTTAGGGGGGGACAGGTTCTACGAGCAGTACTTC; CDR3aa: CASSLGGDRFYEQYF; abundance: -; d_gene: TRBD1; j_gene: TRBJ2-7; v_gene: TRBV7-8
CDR3nt: TGTGCCAGCAGTATACTAGGGGAGCAGTACTTC; CDR3aa: CASSILGEQYF; abundance: -; d_gene: -; j_gene: TRBJ2-7; v_gene: TRBV27
CDR3nt: TGCAGCGTGACCAGGGAGAACACCGGGGAGCTGTTTTTT; CDR3aa: CSVTRENTGELFF; abundance: -; d_gene: -; j_gene: TRBJ2-2; v_gene: TRBV29-1
CDR3nt: TGTGCCAGCAGCTTAACGGGAACAGGACACCCCTCCTACGAGCAGTACTTC; CDR3aa: CASSLTGTGHPSYEQYF; abundance: -; d_gene: -; j_gene: TRBJ2-7; v_gene: TRBV7-3
CDR3nt: TGTGCCAGCAGTGAGCAGACAGGGGCAAATGGAGGCTACACCTTC; CDR3aa: CASSEQTGANGGYTF; abundance: -; d_gene: TRBD1; j_gene: TRBJ1-2; v_gene: TRBV6-1
CDR3nt: TGTGCCAGCAGCTTGGCTGGACAGGGGATTATCACTGAAGCTTTCTTT; CDR3aa: CASSLAGQGIITEAFF; abundance: -; d_gene: TRBD1; j_gene: TRBJ1-1; v_gene: TRBV5-5
CDR3nt: TGTGCCAGCAGTTTATCCGTTTGGGGACAGCTTCCACTGGGTAATTCACCCCTCCACTTT; CDR3aa: CASSLSVWGQLPLGNSPLHF; abundance: -; d_gene: TRBD1; j_gene: TRBJ1-6; v_gene: TRBV28
CDR3nt: TGCGCCAGCAGCCACCTCTGGACTAGCGGGGGGGCCTCCTACAATGAGCAGTTCTTC; CDR3aa: CASSHLWTSGGASYNEQFF; abundance: -; d_gene: TRBD2; j_gene: TRBJ2-1; v_gene: TRBV4-1
CDR3nt: TGTGCCAGCAGCTTACAAGCGAACACTGAAGCTTTCTTT; CDR3aa: CASSLQANTEAFF; abundance: -; d_gene: -; j_gene: TRBJ1-1; v_gene: TRBV11-1
CDR3nt: TGTGCCAGCAGAACGGCGGGGGACACCGGGGAGCTGTTTTTT; CDR3aa: CASRTAGDTGELFF; abundance: -; d_gene: TRBD2; j_gene: TRBJ2-2; v_gene: TRBV6-5
CDR3nt: TGTGCCAGCAGCTTTAGTCCCGGGATGGACCATGGAAACACCATATATTTT; CDR3aa: CASSFSPGMDHGNTIYF; abundance: -; d_gene: -; j_gene: TRBJ1-3; v_gene: TRBV7-6
CDR3nt: TGCGCCAGCAGCCAACCTACGGGCAGGACAGGGGAGGCAGGAGCTTTCTTT; CDR3aa: CASSQPTGRTGEAGAFF; abundance: few; d_gene: TRBD1; j_gene: TRBJ1-1; v_gene: TRBV4-1
CDR3nt: TGTGCCAGCACGAGTGAGCAGTTCTTC; CDR3aa: CASTSEQFF; abundance: once; d_gene: -; j_gene: TRBJ2-1; v_gene: TRBV6-7
CDR3nt: TGTGCCACCCAACCTCTGGAGTCTGGGGCCAACGTCCTGACTTTC; CDR3aa: CATQPLESGANVLTF; abundance: -; d_gene: -; j_gene: TRBJ2-6; v_gene: TRBV19
CDR3nt: TGTGCCAGCAGCTTACCGCCGGCAGATACGCAGTATTTT; CDR3aa: CASSLPPADTQYF; abundance: -; d_gene: -; j_gene: TRBJ2-3; v_gene: TRBV7-9
CDR3nt: TGTGCCAGCAGTTTGCAACAGGGGGCAGGTCAGCCCCAGCATTTT; CDR3aa: CASSLQQGAGQPQHF; abundance: -; d_gene: TRBD1; j_gene: TRBJ1-5; v_gene: TRBV28
CDR3nt: TGTGCCAGCAGTGAAGAAAGCGCGGGACGGACGGGGGGCTACACCTTC; CDR3aa: CASSEESAGRTGGYTF; abundance: -; d_gene: -; j_gene: TRBJ1-2; v_gene: TRBV2
CDR3nt: TGTGCCAGCAGTTTGACAGAAACTGGAAACACCATATATTTT; CDR3aa: CASSLTETGNTIYF; abundance: -; d_gene: -; j_gene: TRBJ1-3; v_gene: TRBV6-1
CDR3nt: TGTGCCAGCAGCGACAGGGGGCAGGGGAGGGGCACAGATACGCAGTATTTT; CDR3aa: CASSDRGQGRGTDTQYF; abundance: -; d_gene: TRBD1; j_gene: TRBJ2-3; v_gene: TRBV13
CDR3nt: TGCGCCAGCAGCAGGGACAGGGGGCTTGGCAATGAGCAGTTCTTC; CDR3aa: CASSRDRGLGNEQFF; abundance: -; d_gene: TRBD1; j_gene: TRBJ2-1; v_gene: TRBV5-1